The clone carrying this T cell receptor (beta chain) was counted only a few times. Its antigen is as yet unknown. Trimming took 3 bases from V and 1 from J, leaving 6 bases between them. CDR1 is KGHSH and CDR2 is LQKENI in the germline V gene. The CDR3 extends over 13 amino acids. These data belong to a study of Graves' ophthalmopathy and Graves' hyperthyroidism. About the research overall: The authors collected peripheral blood at initial diagnosis, before any treatment.

Researchers took RNA transcripts and amplified TCR beta CDR3 regions from them. Second-round multiplex PCR came after a first-round RT-PCR that employed HTBI primers. TCRdb re-derived calls from the multiplex PCR reads in MiXCR, one entry per CDR3 protein. The table shows roughly 400,000 distinct CDR3 sequences, with about 18% occurring only once. Someone took the PBMCs out of 8.5 to 10 ml of fresh peripheral blood. Study observations and caveats: In blood appeared most of the expanded thyroid clonotypes whose frequency exceeded 0.001. Cross-validated, the 13-signature model showed 87.88%/81.08% sensitivity/specificity, and 80%/75% in the test set.

The sequenced material came from peripheral blood. The J gene is TRBJ1-1, the V gene TRBV18; no clear D gene. This clonotype was obtained from a woman between 18 and 29 years old with Graves' ophthalmopathy. The CDR3 nucleotides read TGTGCCAGCTCACCGATGGCGAACACTGAAGCTTTCTTT. As protein: CASSPMANTEAFF.